This T cell receptor (beta chain) was recovered during a study of a mutant IDH1 vaccine in newly diagnosed glioma. Study background: Each patient was administered eight vaccinations, scheduled in weeks 1, 3, 5, 7, 11, 15, 19 and 23. Onset of vaccination occurred 4-6 weeks following radiotherapy alone, or with temozolomide cycles.

This clone appeared once. Its antigen remains unidentified. TCRdb's copy holds only in-frame clones and misses some; the assay was immunoSEQ multiplex PCR. The sample lists under 45,000 clones, roughly 80% seen once, with about 5% in the top ten. Germline CDR1 SGHNT, CDR2 YYREEE (reference sequence). V gave up 4 bases and J gave up 1 base, with 11 bases separating them. The CDR3 loop spans 14 amino acids. Time point reported: week 23, last vaccination. Each vaccine dose was 300 ug of mutant IDH1 20-mer peptide, with topical imiquimod. The receptor was derived from a man in his fifties with glioma. Sample: PBMCs, taken from a glioma patient whose treatment included an IDH1 peptide vaccine. The chain is built from TRBV5-4 and TRBJ1-1; D ambiguous. CDR3 sequence reads: CASSKESWNTEAFF. The CDR3 region has the DNA TGTGCCAGCAGCAAAGAGTCGTGGAACACTGAAGCTTTCTTT.